This is a list of T cell receptor beta chains from one sample in a study of blood T cell repertoires in COVID-19. Assay: immunoSEQ multiplex PCR; the TCRdb copy retains only in-frame clones and omits some. The table has about 200,000 clones, roughly 83% seen once. Sequencing used peripheral blood. These receptors were collected from a woman aged 40 to 49 with COVID-19, enrolled during active disease. CDR3s include the opening cysteine and the closing phenylalanine or tryptophan. Fields, in order: D gene, clone size, V gene, J gene, CDR3 DNA, CDR3 protein. D genes are given only for firm matches. Rows give clone size only sometimes, using once, few, many, or a class for an expanded clone.

d_call: .
clone_size: .
v_call: TRBV5-4
j_call: TRBJ2-7
cdr3_nt: TGTGCCAGCAGCTTTAATGCGTACGAGCAGTACTTC
cdr3_aa: CASSFNAYEQYF

d_call: TRBD1
clone_size: once
v_call: TRBV19
j_call: TRBJ2-5
cdr3_nt: TGTGCCAGTAGTCCTGGACAGGGGTTCACAGAGACCCAGTACTTC
cdr3_aa: CASSPGQGFTETQYF

d_call: .
clone_size: .
v_call: TRBV10-3
j_call: TRBJ1-2
cdr3_nt: TGTGCCATCAGTGCAGGGGTTGGCTACACCTTC
cdr3_aa: CAISAGVGYTF

d_call: .
clone_size: .
v_call: TRBV5-1
j_call: TRBJ2-7
cdr3_nt: TGCGCCAGCAGCTTGGCCAGGAGGGGCGAGCAGTACTTC
cdr3_aa: CASSLARRGEQYF

d_call: .
clone_size: .
v_call: TRBV30
j_call: TRBJ2-7
cdr3_nt: TGTGCCTGGAGTGACCGGGATCGAGTACCTTACGAGCAGTACTTC
cdr3_aa: CAWSDRDRVPYEQYF

d_call: TRBD1
clone_size: .
v_call: TRBV30
j_call: TRBJ1-3
cdr3_nt: TGTGCCTGGATTCGGGACAGGAGTTCCCGAAACACCATATATTTT
cdr3_aa: CAWIRDRSSRNTIYF

d_call: TRBD1
clone_size: once
v_call: TRBV5-1
j_call: TRBJ1-6
cdr3_nt: TGCGCCAGCAGCTTCGGGACAGGGGGCAATTCACCCCTCCACTTT
cdr3_aa: CASSFGTGGNSPLHF

d_call: TRBD2
clone_size: many
v_call: TRBV3-1/TRBV3-2
j_call: TRBJ2-3
cdr3_nt: TGTGCCAGCAGACTGACTAGCGGGAACATAGATACGCAGTATTTT
cdr3_aa: CASRLTSGNIDTQYF

d_call: TRBD1
clone_size: .
v_call: TRBV18
j_call: TRBJ2-7
cdr3_nt: TGTGCCAGCTCACCACAACAGGGGCGGTCTGGGGAGCAGTACTTC
cdr3_aa: CASSPQQGRSGEQYF

d_call: .
clone_size: .
v_call: TRBV5-1
j_call: TRBJ2-5
cdr3_nt: TGCGCCAGCAGTCGTTCCGGGAACCAAGAGACCCAGTACTTC
cdr3_aa: CASSRSGNQETQYF

d_call: .
clone_size: .
v_call: TRBV19
j_call: TRBJ2-5
cdr3_nt: TGTGCCAGTAGGCCCGGGGTGGGGACCCAGTACTTC
cdr3_aa: CASRPGVGTQYF

d_call: .
clone_size: .
v_call: TRBV19
j_call: TRBJ1-1
cdr3_nt: TGTGCCAGTAGTATAGATCGGGGGGTGACTGAAGCTTTCTTT
cdr3_aa: CASSIDRGVTEAFF

d_call: TRBD2
clone_size: .
v_call: TRBV19
j_call: TRBJ2-5
cdr3_nt: TGTGCCAGTAGTACTTACGGGGGGTCCCAAGAGACCCAGTACTTC
cdr3_aa: CASSTYGGSQETQYF

d_call: .
clone_size: .
v_call: TRBV6-4
j_call: TRBJ1-1
cdr3_nt: TGTGCCAGCAGTGACCGCGGGGGGACTGAAGCTTTCTTT
cdr3_aa: CASSDRGGTEAFF

d_call: TRBD1
clone_size: .
v_call: TRBV12-3/TRBV12-4
j_call: TRBJ1-6
cdr3_nt: TGTGCCAGCAGTACCCGGGACAGTTCACCCCTCCACTTT
cdr3_aa: CASSTRDSSPLHF

d_call: TRBD2
clone_size: .
v_call: TRBV3-1/TRBV3-2
j_call: TRBJ2-3
cdr3_nt: TGTGCCAGCAGCCCCAACCCACTAGCGGGGAAGGGAGATACGCAGTATTTT
cdr3_aa: CASSPNPLAGKGDTQYF

d_call: TRBD2
clone_size: few
v_call: TRBV19
j_call: TRBJ2-2
cdr3_nt: TGTGCCAGTAAAACAGCGGGAGTGGGGTCCGGGGAGCTGTTTTTT
cdr3_aa: CASKTAGVGSGELFF

d_call: TRBD1
clone_size: .
v_call: TRBV27
j_call: TRBJ2-7
cdr3_nt: TGTGCCAGCAGTTTATTACGCGACAGGGTCTTGGAGCAGTACTTC
cdr3_aa: CASSLLRDRVLEQYF

d_call: .
clone_size: few
v_call: TRBV11-2
j_call: TRBJ2-5
cdr3_nt: TGTGCCAGCAGCTTACAGTTCCGAGGAGAGACCCAGTACTTC
cdr3_aa: CASSLQFRGETQYF

d_call: .
clone_size: .
v_call: TRBV19
j_call: TRBJ2-7
cdr3_nt: TGTGCCAGCGCGGGGGACAACTCCTACGAGCAGTACTTC
cdr3_aa: CASAGDNSYEQYF